This paragraph reports one T cell receptor (beta chain). These data originate in a study of blood T cell repertoires in COVID-19. Study in general: Acute-phase and convalescent COVID-19 samples originated in the United States, Italy and Spain. PBMCs, B-cell-depleted T cells, or T cells provided the cDNA or gDNA that made up the material.

The germline V and J ends were trimmed by 6 bases and 4 bases, with 16 bases remaining between them. Germline V gene data show CDR1 as SGHDT and CDR2 as YYEEEE. This CDR3 has 14 residues. The authors' processing: Estimates of nucleated cell counts were drawn from the amplification of reference gene primers. Generated by immunoSEQ multiplex PCR, the TCRdb table keeps only in-frame clones and is missing some. V and J calls and clone size follow that table, whereas D and trimming were derived from the DNA. The data contain about 160,000 clones, approximately 85% of them seen just once; the ten biggest clones take up 6.5% to 7.5%. The Seattle site enrolled patients during active infection and followed them longitudinally.

The J gene is TRBJ1-1, the V gene TRBV5-6, with D possibly TRBD1 on 6 matching bases. Material: peripheral blood. This sequence was found in a man of 80 years or more with COVID-19, enrolled during active disease. CDR3 region: CASTWRGGGTEAFF. DNA for the CDR3: TGTGCCAGCACCTGGAGGGGAGGGGGCACTGAAGCTTTCTTT.